Described below is a single T cell receptor beta chain sequence and its context. The CDR3 runs to 16 residues. Germline CDR1 and CDR2: SGHAT and FQNNGV. V dropped 1 base and J dropped 2 bases, with 12 bases sitting between them. Authors' methods: The authors used CDR3 differences across clinicopathological groups to build a distant-metastasis classifier for papillary thyroid cancer. TCRdb re-analyzed the PCR reads using MiXCR. The V and J calls and clone size are TCRdb's, not the authors'. The sample comprises tens of thousands of clones, more than 45% of which are singletons, and approximately 25% rests with the top ten. The sample belongs to a study of metastatic and nonmetastatic thyroid tumors. The overall study: From malignant and benign thyroid patients, repertoires in blood and in tumor or nodule tissue were compared.

Thyroid surgery had not been preceded by any treatment in any patient. The receptor was derived from a male donor with papillary thyroid cancer or a benign thyroid nodule (not recorded which). Some clones in this sample may be carry-over from other donors' samples. The rearrangement joins TRBV11-2 to TRBJ1-5; D gene unclear. The sequenced sample was tumor tissue. CDR3: CASSLVWGRGNQPQHF. CDR3 nucleotides: TGTGCCAGCAGCTTAGTATGGGGAAGGGGCAATCAGCCCCAGCATTTT.